The rows below give T cell receptor beta chains drawn from one sample of a study of early T cells in non-severe SARS-CoV-2 infection. TCRdb recomputed calls from the 5' RACE reads with MiXCR, one row per CDR3 protein. The sample consists of approximately 90,000 distinct CDR3 sequences, around 12% of them appearing once. This specimen was whole blood, taken at baseline. Source of these receptors: an adult who was a healthcare worker with PCR-confirmed SARS-CoV-2 infection or an uninfected control (not recorded which). Each CDR3 is given with its conserved first and last residue. D genes are given only for firm matches. Rows may omit the clone size; those that give it use once, few, many or a size class.

CDR3 DNA	CDR3 protein	D gene	J gene	clone size	V gene
TGCAGCGTCGGAGCGCGTGGCACCGGGGAGCTGTTTTTT	CSVGARGTGELFF	NA	TRBJ2-2	many	TRBV29-1
TGTGCCTGGGGGACTGCCACAGATACGCAGTATTTT	CAWGTATDTQYF	NA	TRBJ2-3	NA	TRBV30
TGTGCCAGCAGTTACTTGTCCGGGGAGGATGAAGCTTTCTTT	CASSYLSGEDEAFF	NA	TRBJ1-1	few	TRBV6-5
TGTGCCAGCAGTCCTCTCTGGACGTCCCCCGACGGCTACACCTTC	CASSPLWTSPDGYTF	NA	TRBJ1-2	NA	TRBV6-2/TRBV6-3
TGTGCCAGCAGTTTCGGGGGAGTGGTCGCAGAAAAACTGTTTTTT	CASSFGGVVAEKLFF	NA	TRBJ1-4	NA	TRBV12-3/TRBV12-4
TGTGCCAGCAGCCCTGGGACTAGCGGGAGAGATACGCAGTATTTT	CASSPGTSGRDTQYF	TRBD2	TRBJ2-3	few	TRBV14
TGTGCCAGCAGCGTGGGACAGGGGAGGACTGAAGCTTTCTTT	CASSVGQGRTEAFF	TRBD1	TRBJ1-1	few	TRBV3-1
TGCGCCAGCAGCCAAACAGGGCTTAATGAAAAACTGTTTTTT	CASSQTGLNEKLFF	NA	TRBJ1-4	NA	TRBV5-1
TGTGCCAGCAGCCCCGGCCGGAATGAGCAGTTCTTC	CASSPGRNEQFF	NA	TRBJ2-1	few	TRBV11-3
TGTGCCAGCAGACTTACAGGGAGCAATCAGCCCCAGCATTTT	CASRLTGSNQPQHF	NA	TRBJ1-5	few	TRBV6-5
TGTGCTAGTGGACCCGGATCGGGACAGGGGGAAAAGTGGCATACGCAGTATTTT	CASGPGSGQGEKWHTQYF	TRBD1	TRBJ2-3	few	TRBV12-5